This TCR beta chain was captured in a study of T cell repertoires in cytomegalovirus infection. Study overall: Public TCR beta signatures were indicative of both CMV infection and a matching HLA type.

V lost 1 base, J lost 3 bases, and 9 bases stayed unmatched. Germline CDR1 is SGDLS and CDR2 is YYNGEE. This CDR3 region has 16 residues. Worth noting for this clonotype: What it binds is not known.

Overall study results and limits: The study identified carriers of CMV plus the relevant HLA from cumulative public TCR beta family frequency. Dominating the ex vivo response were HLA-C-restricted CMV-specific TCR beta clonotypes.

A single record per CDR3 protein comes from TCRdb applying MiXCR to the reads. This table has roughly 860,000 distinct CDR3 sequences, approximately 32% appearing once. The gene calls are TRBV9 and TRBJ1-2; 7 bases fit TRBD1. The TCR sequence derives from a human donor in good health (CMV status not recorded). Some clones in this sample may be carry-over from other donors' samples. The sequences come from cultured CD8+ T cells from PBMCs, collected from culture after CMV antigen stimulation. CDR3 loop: CASSVPLDRNYYGYTF. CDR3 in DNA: TGTGCCAGCAGCGTACCCTTGGACAGGAACTACTATGGCTACACCTTC.